The 18 T cell receptor beta chains in this list originate from one sample, sequenced in a study of blood T cell repertoires in COVID-19. Data came from immunoSEQ multiplex PCR; TCRdb stores just in-frame clones and leaves some out. The sample carries under 300,000 clones, 80% to 90% recorded once. Material for sequencing was PBMCs or T cells enriched from blood (not recorded which). Source of these receptors: a woman aged 50 to 60 who had been exposed to COVID-19.

The chain links TRBV5-6 to TRBJ1-1, with D uncertain. CDR3 length: 14 amino acids. Germline CDR1 and CDR2: SGHDT and YYEEEE. V was cut by 2 bases and J by 0 bases, with 8 bases left in between. For the CDR3, the DNA is TGTGCCAGCAGCTTTTGGGAGGTGAACACTGAAGCTTTCTTT. Amino acids: CASSFWEVNTEAFF.

The chain has TRBV15 and TRBJ1-3, with 7 bases fitting TRBD1. The germline CDR1 and CDR2 sequences are LNHNV and YYDKDF (reference sequence). The V segment lost 0 bases and the J segment 10 bases; nucleotides outside the gene matches: 12. The CDR3 runs 16 residues. The CDR3 DNA follows: TGTGCCACCAGCAGAGATGTCATGGGACAGCGAGGGACCATATATTTT. It yields the protein CATSRDVMGQRGTIYF.

The chain combines TRBV10-3 with TRBJ1-6, with TRBD1 identical over 8 bases. Unmatched junction bases numbered 5, after V lost 0 bases and J lost 7 bases. The CDR3 is 16 amino acids. Germline loops: CDR1 ENHRY, CDR2 SYGVKD. The CDR3 region is CAISESTGVQNSPLHF. CDR3 DNA sequence: TGTGCCATCAGTGAGTCGACAGGGGTACAGAATTCACCCCTCCACTTT.

This clone occurred a few times. CDR3 DNA: TGTGCCAGTAGTATAGGAGGGACAGGGAGCACTGAAGCTTTCTTT. This encodes CASSIGGTGSTEAFF. The V gene is TRBV19, the J gene TRBJ1-1, with 9 bases fitting TRBD1. CDR1 and CDR2 from the germline V gene are LNHDA and SQIVND (reference sequence). This CDR3 spans 15 amino acids. V lost 1 base and J lost 4; bases outside the gene matches: 4.

The rearrangement links TRBV27 to TRBJ1-6; weak D call: TRBD1 (6 bases). V dropped 2 bases and J dropped 0 bases, with 8 bases sitting between them. This CDR3 is 16 amino acids long. Germline V gene data show CDR1 as MNHEY and CDR2 as SMNVEV (reference sequence). In nucleotides, the CDR3 is TGTGCCAGCAGTTTAGGACAGATCTCCTATAATTCACCCCTCCACTTT. Its protein is CASSLGQISYNSPLHF.

The V call is TRBV19, the J call TRBJ1-2; 8 bases are shared with TRBD1. This CDR3 has 13 residues. Germline CDR1 LNHDA, CDR2 SQIVND (reference sequence). The V and J ends lost 9 bases and 4 bases, in that order; junction bases with no gene match: 7. CDR3 sequence reads: CASDTGGVYGYTF. CDR3 DNA: TGTGCCAGCGATACAGGGGGAGTCTATGGCTACACCTTC. The full variable domain, completed using reference TRBV19 and TRBJ1-2, is DGGITQSPKYLFRKEGQNVTLSCEQNLNHDAMYWYRQDPGQGLRLIYYSQIVNDFQKGDIAEGYSVSREKKESFPLTVTSAQKNPTAFYLCASDTGGVYGYTFGSGTRLTVV.

This chain connects TRBV6-5 to TRBJ2-7; 9 positions agree with TRBD1. Unmatched junction bases numbered 12, after V lost 6 bases and J lost 6 bases. The CDR3 is 15 residues long. Germline loops: CDR1 MNHEY, CDR2 SVGAGI. The CDR3 DNA reads TGTGCCAGCAGGGCCGCTTACGGGACAGGGAGCGAGCAGTACTTC. It specifies CASRAAYGTGSEQYF.

This clone came up a few times. This chain joins TRBV3-1 (or the pseudogene TRBV3-2) and TRBJ2-2, with 10 bases fitting TRBD2. This CDR3 is 16 amino acids long. Per the germline V gene, CDR1 is LGHDT and CDR2 is YNNKEL (reference sequence). With 5 bases clipped from V and 6 bases from J, the junction kept 9 bases outside the gene matches. The CDR3 nucleotides read TGTGCCAGCAGCTTTTCAGCGGGGGGGCTGGCCGGGGAGCTGTTTTTT. Protein: CASSFSAGGLAGELFF.

This chain joins TRBV9 and TRBJ2-6, with 7 bases that match TRBD2. The CDR3 runs to 15 residues. The J segment lost 4 bases and the V segment lost 0 bases, leaving 1 base of the junction unmatched. The germline CDR1 and CDR2 sequences are SGDLS and YYNGEE. CDR3 sequence reads: CASSVGGGGANVLTF. The CDR3, as DNA: TGTGCCAGCAGCGTAGGCGGGGGAGGGGCCAACGTCCTGACTTTC. Looking up the rest from reference TRBV9 and TRBJ2-6 gives the full variable domain: DSGVTQTPKHLITATGQRVTLRCSPRSGDLSVYWYQQSLDQGLQFLIQYYNGEERAKGNILERFSAQQFPDLHSELNLSSLELGDSALYFCASSVGGGGANVLTFGAGSRLTVL.

This clone was seen just once. The chain is built from TRBV28 and TRBJ2-7; TRBD2 might be the D (7 bases). Trimming pared 3 bases from V and 3 bases from J, leaving 12 bases between. The CDR3 runs to 14 residues. The germline V gene has CDR1 MDHEN and CDR2 SYDVKM. CDR3 DNA sequence: TGTGCCAGCAGTTTCGCCGGGGGGCACTACGAGCAGTACTTC. It encodes CASSFAGGHYEQYF.

The V call is TRBV2, the J call TRBJ1-1; 7 nucleotides match TRBD1. Trimming took 7 bases from V and 1 from J; bases not matched to a gene: 3. This CDR3 spans 13 amino acids. Per the germline V gene, CDR1 is SNHLY and CDR2 is FYNNEI. CDR3 nucleotide sequence: TGTGCCAGCAAGGAGGGGGCGAACACTGAAGCTTTCTTT. Translating gives CASKEGANTEAFF.

The rearrangement links TRBV5-5 to TRBJ2-2; 7 nucleotides align to TRBD1. The V gene's germline CDR1 is SGHKS and CDR2 YYEKEE (reference sequence). Trimming at V came to 3 bases and at J to 6 bases, leaving 8 bases not matched to a gene. The CDR3 has 15 residues. CDR3 coding DNA: TGTGCCAGCAGCTGGGCAGGGGGACAGCCCGGGGAGCTGTTTTTT. Translating it yields CASSWAGGQPGELFF.

The chain employs TRBV27 and TRBJ1-1; 10 nucleotides agree with TRBD1. Germline assignment: CDR1 MNHEY and CDR2 SMNVEV (reference sequence). There are 17 residues in the CDR3. J gave up 0 bases and V 8 bases, and 12 bases lay outside the gene matches. CDR3 sequence reads: CASYRTGGGTVNTEAFF. In DNA form, the CDR3 reads TGTGCCAGCTACCGGACAGGGGGAGGTACGGTGAACACTGAAGCTTTCTTT.

The V gene is TRBV29-1, the J gene TRBJ2-5, with 7 bases matching TRBD2. Germline V gives CDR1 SQVTM, CDR2 ANQGSEA. V dropped 6 bases and J dropped 8; count of bases not matched to a gene: 18. The CDR3 has 15 residues. DNA for the CDR3: TGCAGCGTAACGGGGGGTGCGGCCGCGGGAAGCACCCAGTACTTC. Translation gives CSVTGGAAAGSTQYF.

The rearrangement joins TRBV5-4 to TRBJ2-3, with D tentatively TRBD2 (5 bases). V lost 6 bases, J lost 2 bases, and 7 bases lay in between. From germline, CDR1 is SGHNT and CDR2 YYREEE (reference sequence). This CDR3 region has 12 residues. The CDR3 spells CASKRDTDTQYF. Written as DNA, the CDR3 is TGTGCCAGCAAGAGGGACACAGATACGCAGTATTTT.

This sequence joins TRBV28 and TRBJ2-5; no definite D call. The CDR3 consists of 13 residues. Germline V CDR1 and CDR2: MDHEN, SYDVKM. Between the trimmed V and J ends, which lost 5 bases and 2 bases, there was a span of 9 bases. The CDR3: CASSRSGQETQYF. CDR3 sequence (DNA): TGTGCCAGCAGTCGCTCCGGTCAAGAGACCCAGTACTTC.

This chain links TRBV19 with TRBJ2-2; TRBD1 aligns across 8 bases. This CDR3 region has 16 residues. Germline V CDR1 and CDR2: LNHDA, SQIVND (reference sequence). Germline trimming cut 3 bases from V and 4 bases from J; bases unmatched to any gene: 7. CDR3 nucleotides: TGTGCCAGTAGTATGGACAGGGTCGGTTTCACCGGGGAGCTGTTTTTT. Translating it yields CASSMDRVGFTGELFF.

The J gene is TRBJ1-4, the V gene TRBV2, with 9 bases matching TRBD1. This CDR3 comprises 14 residues. CDR1 is SNHLY, CDR2 FYNNEI, per germline. Germline trimming cut 8 bases from V and 8 bases from J; bases unmatched to any gene: 9. CDR3 in amino acids: CASGFRDRAEKLFF. The CDR3 nucleotides are TGTGCCAGCGGATTCCGGGACAGGGCGGAAAAACTGTTTTTT.